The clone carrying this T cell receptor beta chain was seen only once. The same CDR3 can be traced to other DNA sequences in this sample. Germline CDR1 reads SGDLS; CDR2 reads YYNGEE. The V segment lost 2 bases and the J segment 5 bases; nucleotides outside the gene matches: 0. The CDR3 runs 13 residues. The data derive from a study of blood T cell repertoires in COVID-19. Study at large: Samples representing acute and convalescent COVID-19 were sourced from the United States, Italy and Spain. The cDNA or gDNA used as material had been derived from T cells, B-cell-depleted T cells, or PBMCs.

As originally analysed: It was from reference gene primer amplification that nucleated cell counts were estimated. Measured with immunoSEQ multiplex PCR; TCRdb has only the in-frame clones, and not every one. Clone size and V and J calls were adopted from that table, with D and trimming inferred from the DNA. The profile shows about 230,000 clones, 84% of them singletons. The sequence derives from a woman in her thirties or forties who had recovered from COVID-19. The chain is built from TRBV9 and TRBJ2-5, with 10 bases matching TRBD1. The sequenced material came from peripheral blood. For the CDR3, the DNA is TGTGCCAGCAGCGTGGGACAGGGGGAGACCCAGTACTTC. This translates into CASSVGQGETQYF.